This TCR beta chain stems from a study of T cells in Graves' hyperthyroidism and ophthalmopathy. Points from the study as a whole: Most thyroid clonotypes expanded above 0.001 were also detected in blood.

Patients were excluded for uncontrolled infection, other autoimmune disease, pregnancy or lactation. TCR beta CDR3 sequences were amplified from RNA transcripts. An initial round of RT-PCR targeting the TCR CDR3 relied on the HTBI primer set. TCRdb processed the multiplex PCR reads anew with MiXCR; each CDR3 protein has one entry. The table lists roughly 550,000 distinct CDR3 sequences, roughly a sixth of them singletons. This clonotype turned up a few times. Its antigen is as yet unknown. V dropped 4 bases and J dropped 7 bases, with 12 bases sitting between them. The V gene's germline CDR1 is SGDLS and CDR2 YYNGEE. The CDR3 covers 12 residues.

The receptor was isolated from a woman in her twenties or thirties with Graves' ophthalmopathy. The V and J genes are TRBV9 and TRBJ2-7; the D call may be TRBD1 or TRBD2 (6 bases each). Sequencing was performed on blood. Written as DNA, the CDR3 is TGTGCCAGCAGCACAGGGACTCGGGAGCAGTACTTC. As protein: CASSTGTREQYF.